This T cell receptor (beta chain) was profiled in a study of T cell responses to AZD1222 COVID-19 vaccine. Overall study results and limits: Spike-specific TCRs gained breadth and depth after people received two AZD1222 doses. The study sampled repertoires only after the peak T cell response. Seropositive at baseline were only a handful of AZD1222 recipients.

Details on this clone: Antigen unknown.

CDR3 length equals 16 residues. With 6 bases removed from V and 0 bases from J, the gap between germline ends came to 15 bases. Sequencing was performed with immunoSEQ multiplex PCR; in TCRdb, only in-frame clones are kept and a portion is missing. The data show some 70,000 clones, approximately 80% seen once. The chain links TRBV23-1 to TRBJ2-4; no reliable D call. TRBV23-1 falls under the ORF class, with uncertain function. Source: peripheral blood, taken 28 days after the second AZD1222 dose. This clonotype was sampled from an adult who received the AZD1222 COVID-19 vaccine. The CDR3, as DNA: TGCGCCAGCAGGGGCCCGGCAGCCTTAGCCAAAAACATTCAGTACTTC. It yields the protein CASRGPAALAKNIQYF.